Following are 25 T cell receptor beta chains from one sample sequenced in a study of cytomegalovirus exposure and HLA in healthy donors. PCR employed 60 Vbeta and 13 Jbeta primers. Repertoires were generated with immunoSEQ multiplex PCR, while TCRdb's copy carries only in-frame clones and drops some. The table includes around 160,000 clones, over 60% detected once. The sequenced material came from PBMCs. The receptors shown here come from a woman between 18 and 29 years old in good health and CMV-seronegative.

The rearrangement links TRBV5-5 to TRBJ1-4, with D possibly TRBD1 on 6 matching bases. V lost 5 bases and J 7 bases, leaving 27 bases between the germline ends. The CDR3 contains 18 residues. The V gene's germline CDR1 is SGHKS and CDR2 YYEKEE (reference sequence). The CDR3 region is CASSYRLTGSAGAEKLFF. Here the CDR3 DNA reads TGTGCCAGCAGTTATCGGTTGACCGGCAGCGCAGGGGCTGAAAAACTGTTTTTT.

The rearrangement joins TRBV5-4 to TRBJ2-1; TRBD1 matches 11 bases. V shed 4 bases and J 6 bases; nucleotides not matched to a gene: 9. Germline CDR1 is SGHNT and CDR2 is YYREEE (reference sequence). The CDR3 sequence is 16 residues long. The CDR3 DNA reads TGTGCCAGCAGCCCAGGGGGGACAGGGGGTCCCAATGAGCAGTTCTTC. Its protein is CASSPGGTGGPNEQFF.

The CDR3 protein is CASRAFSYNEQFF. The DNA of the CDR3 is TGTGCCAGCAGAGCGTTTTCCTACAATGAGCAGTTCTTC. This chain joins TRBV2 and TRBJ2-1; D gene ambiguous. In germline, CDR1 is SNHLY, CDR2 FYNNEI. The CDR3 runs 13 residues. With 6 bases removed from V and 1 base from J, the gap between germline ends came to 7 bases.

The chain couples TRBV6-6 to TRBJ2-7; 7 bases are shared with TRBD2. This CDR3 is 16 amino acids long. J gave up 3 bases and V 4 bases, and 12 bases lay outside the gene matches. From germline, CDR1 is MNHNY and CDR2 SVGAGI (reference sequence). CDR3 sequence reads: CASSSGRTGRIYEQYV. In nucleotides, the CDR3 is TGTGCCAGCAGTTCCGGGCGGACCGGGAGGATCTACGAGCAGTACGTC.

This chain links TRBV29-1 with TRBJ2-7, with 10 bases identical to TRBD1. The CDR3 extends over 13 amino acids. The V and J ends lost 8 bases and 6 bases, in that order; junction bases with no gene match: 10. Germline V gene data show CDR1 as SQVTM and CDR2 as ANQGSEA. The CDR3 coding sequence is TGCAGCTACGGGGGGGACAGGGGACGCGAGCAGTACTTC. It specifies CSYGGDRGREQYF.

This sequence joins TRBV13 and TRBJ2-2; 10 positions agree with TRBD2. Germline values: CDR1 PRHDT, CDR2 FYEKMQ (reference sequence). CDR3 size: 17 residues. J was trimmed by 4 bases and V by 0 bases; bases with no gene match: 5. Written as DNA, the CDR3 is TGTGCCAGCAGCTTAGGCCGGGGACTAGCGTCCACCGGGGAGCTGTTTTTT. This translates into CASSLGRGLASTGELFF.

This sequence joins TRBV5-6 and TRBJ1-2; D gene ambiguous. The CDR3 has 12 residues. Germline assignment: CDR1 SGHDT and CDR2 YYEEEE. V lost 1 base, J lost 4 bases, and 5 bases lay in between. The CDR3 DNA reads TGTGCCAGCAGCTTGCAGTTCTATGGCTACACCTTC. Translation: CASSLQFYGYTF. The whole variable domain, remainder taken from reference TRBV5-6 and TRBJ1-2, is DAGVTQSPTHLIKTRGQQVTLRCSPKSGHDTVSWYQQALGQGPQFIFQYYEEEERQRGNFPDRFSGHQFPNYSSELNVNALLLGDSALYLCASSLQFYGYTFGSGTRLTVV.

The table lists this clone with a count of one. The chain employs TRBV6-4 and TRBJ2-1, with TRBD2 matching over 7 bases. The CDR3 has 16 residues. The V gene end was trimmed by 4 bases and the J gene end by 2 bases; junction bases not matched to a gene: 8. From germline, CDR1 is MRHNA and CDR2 SNTAGT. As DNA, the CDR3 is TGTGCCAGCAGTGCGTGGGCGGGAGAACCCTACAATGAGCAGTTCTTC. Amino acid sequence: CASSAWAGEPYNEQFF.

Only a few counts were recorded for this clone. CDR3 sequence (DNA): TGTGCCAGCAGTTATTTTGCCGCGAGTAATTCACCCCTCCACTTT. It is translated as CASSYFAASNSPLHF. V and J are TRBV6-5 and TRBJ1-6; D ambiguous. The V end was cut by 3 bases, the J end by 6 bases, with 12 bases between. This CDR3 spans 15 amino acids. Looked up from germline, CDR1 is MNHEY and CDR2 is SVGAGI.

V gene TRBV6-4 combines with J gene TRBJ2-3, with 8 bases identical to TRBD2. This CDR3 spans 15 amino acids. From germline, CDR1 is MRHNA and CDR2 SNTAGT. With 2 bases clipped from V and 1 base from J, the junction kept 2 bases outside the gene matches. The CDR3 nucleotides are TGTGCCAGCAGTGACAAAGCGGGGGGCACAGATACGCAGTATTTT. The encoded protein is CASSDKAGGTDTQYF.

This chain uses TRBV4-1 with TRBJ2-3, with 8 bases that match TRBD2. Per the germline V gene, CDR1 is MGHRA and CDR2 is YSYEKL. The CDR3 contains 18 residues. After removal of 3 bases from V and 1 base from J, the junction contained 12 bases not matched to a gene. CDR3 sequence reads: CASSQASMSGRGTDTQYF. DNA for the CDR3: TGCGCCAGCAGCCAGGCCTCCATGAGCGGGAGAGGCACAGATACGCAGTATTTT.

This clone came up a few times. This rearrangement joins TRBV7-9 to TRBJ2-7; possible D gene TRBD2, 6 bases. The CDR3 runs 13 residues. Germline-derived CDR1 and CDR2 are SEHNR and FQNEAQ (reference sequence). CDR3 protein: CASSFSGTGIWDV. CDR3 sequence (DNA): TGTGCCAGCAGCTTCTCCGGGACTGGCATTTGGGACGTC.

The V call is TRBV15, the J call TRBJ2-3; D is perhaps TRBD2 (5 bases). Trimming stripped 0 bases from V and 0 bases from J, with 16 bases between. Germline-derived CDR1 and CDR2 are LNHNV and YYDKDF (reference sequence). The CDR3 covers 18 residues. The CDR3 reads CATSRDRSSGISTDTQYF. The CDR3 coding sequence is TGTGCCACCAGCAGAGATCGGTCCTCCGGGATTAGCACAGATACGCAGTATTTT.

A single count supports this clone. The gene calls are TRBV7-9 and TRBJ1-2, with D possibly TRBD1 on 5 matching bases. V shed 3 bases and J shed 0 bases, with 8 bases lying between them. The germline gives CDR1 SEHNR, CDR2 FQNEAQ (reference sequence). The CDR3 sequence is 14 residues long. As DNA, the CDR3 is TGTGCCAGCAGCTTGGGGCAATCTAACTATGGCTACACCTTC. Residues: CASSLGQSNYGYTF.

V and J are TRBV7-5 and TRBJ2-7; no check of the table's D call, TRBD2, against the DNA was made. TRBV7-5 is termed a pseudogene. This CDR3 comprises 18 residues. The CDR3 loop is CARSFFSSTSGRVNEQYV. CDR3 nucleotides: TGTGCCAGAAGCTTTTTTTCGTCGACTAGCGGGAGAGTCAACGAGCAGTACGTC.

V gene TRBV27 combines with J gene TRBJ2-1; 12 bases are shared with TRBD2. Germline V gene data show CDR1 as MNHEY and CDR2 as SMNVEV (reference sequence). V dropped 3 bases and J dropped 10; count of bases not matched to a gene: 4. The CDR3 spans 14 residues. CDR3 nucleotides: TGTGCCAGCAGTTTTGGACTAGCGGGACCCGAGCAGTTCTTC. Translating it yields CASSFGLAGPEQFF.

In this sample, this clone turned up a few times. This chain uses TRBV5-4 with TRBJ2-7; 9 nucleotides match TRBD1. The ends lost 4 bases at V and 3 bases at J; junction bases unmatched: 5. The CDR3 runs to 14 residues. Germline loops: CDR1 SGHNT, CDR2 YYREEE (reference sequence). Here the CDR3 DNA reads TGTGCCAGCAGCACCCCGGGACAGGGCTACGAGCAGTACGTC. Residues: CASSTPGQGYEQYV.

This chain links TRBV28 with TRBJ2-7, with TRBD1 identical over 8 bases. In germline, CDR1 is MDHEN, CDR2 SYDVKM. Trimming took 6 bases from V and 4 from J; bases not matched to a gene: 5. The CDR3 contains 13 residues. The CDR3 sequence is CASRKQGGYEQYF. The CDR3 DNA sequence: TGTGCCAGCAGGAAACAGGGGGGTTACGAGCAGTACTTC.

This sequence joins TRBV7-9 and TRBJ2-6, with 9 bases aligning to TRBD2. CDR3 length equals 18 residues. Germline CDR1 and CDR2: SEHNR and FQNEAQ (reference sequence). V lost 4 bases, J lost 0 bases, and 7 bases stayed unmatched. CDR3 residues: CASSSRLAARSGANVLTF. DNA for the CDR3: TGTGCCAGCAGCTCGAGACTAGCGGCACGCTCTGGGGCCAACGTCCTGACTTTC. Combining the CDR3 with reference TRBV7-9 and TRBJ2-6 gives the whole variable domain DTGVSQNPRHKITKRGQNVTFRCDPISEHNRLYWYRQTLGQGPEFLTYFQNEAQLEKSRLLSDRFSAERPKGSFSTLEIQRTEQGDSAMYLCASSSRLAARSGANVLTFGAGSRLTVL.

The V call is TRBV29-1, the J call TRBJ2-7; 10 nucleotides align to TRBD1. The CDR3 runs 12 residues. Germline CDR1 is SQVTM and CDR2 is ANQGSEA. V lost 6 bases and J lost 7; bases outside the gene matches: 6. The CDR3 coding sequence is TGCAGCGTGAAGGGACAGGGGATTGAGCAGTACTTC. It is translated as CSVKGQGIEQYF.

V gene TRBV18 combines with J gene TRBJ1-2; D is unresolved. The CDR3 length is 12 residues. V shed 11 bases and J shed 2 bases, with 12 bases lying between them. CDR1 is KGHSH, CDR2 LQKENI, per germline. In nucleotides, the CDR3 is TGTGCCGGCGGTGCGGGGAACTATGGCTACACCTTC. Amino acid sequence: CAGGAGNYGYTF.

In its sample, this clone was seen once. This chain links TRBV28 with TRBJ2-1; 11 nucleotides agree with TRBD1. Trimming cost V 3 bases and J 6 bases; bases outside gene matches: 4. The CDR3 is 15 amino acids. Germline lookup yields CDR1 MDHEN and CDR2 SYDVKM. The DNA for the CDR3 is TGTGCCAGCAGTTTCCGGGACAGGGGGTTCAATGAGCAGTTCTTC. Encoded protein: CASSFRDRGFNEQFF.

The chain carries TRBV9 and TRBJ2-5; D is undetermined. The V end lost 8 bases, the J end lost 1 base, and 9 bases lay between the germline ends. This CDR3 is 12 amino acids long. Germline V CDR1 and CDR2: SGDLS, YYNGEE. The CDR3 coding sequence is TGTGCCAGTTCTCGCGGCCAAGAGACCCAGTACTTC. Its translation is CASSRGQETQYF.

This chain links TRBV18 with TRBJ2-2; D gene ambiguous. The CDR3 sequence is 16 residues long. Between the trimmed V and J ends, which lost 0 bases and 1 base, there was a span of 9 bases. Germline V gene sequence: CDR1 KGHSH, CDR2 LQKENI. CDR3 nucleotide sequence: TGTGCCAGCTCACCACCGCCCGGAGTGAACACCGGGGAGCTGTTTTTT. It codes for CASSPPPGVNTGELFF.

The chain combines TRBV4-1 with TRBJ1-3; unclear D gene. There are 15 residues in the CDR3. V was shortened by 0 bases and J by 2 bases, with 8 bases between the two germline ends. CDR1 is MGHRA and CDR2 is YSYEKL in the germline V gene. The DNA of the CDR3 is TGCGCCAGCAGCCAAGACAGGCTCGCTGGAAACACCATATATTTT. Translation: CASSQDRLAGNTIYF.